Below, 29 T cell receptor beta chains from the same sample are listed, as sequenced in a study of cytomegalovirus exposure and HLA in healthy donors. Profiling relied on immunoSEQ multiplex PCR, and the TCRdb table lists in-frame clones only, not all of them. Of 150,000 or so clones listed, nearly 90% are singletons. The sequenced sample consisted of PBMCs. The source of these receptors is a woman aged 18-29 years in good health and CMV-seronegative.

The V call is TRBV6-6, the J call TRBJ2-6, with D possibly matching TRBD2 (6 bases). V was clipped by 6 bases and J by 2 bases, with 8 bases between them. The CDR3 has 14 amino acids. CDR1 MNHNY and CDR2 SVGAGI come from the germline V gene (reference sequence). The CDR3 nucleotides are TGTGCCAGCAGGGGGACTGCTGGGGCCAACGTCCTGACTTTC. Translation: CASRGTAGANVLTF.

V usage is TRBV15 and J usage is TRBJ2-2; the D gene is possibly TRBD1 (6 bases). This CDR3 spans 14 amino acids. Looked up from germline, CDR1 is LNHNV and CDR2 is YYDKDF (reference sequence). V lost 8 bases and J lost 5, with 15 bases in between. CDR3 sequence reads: CATQRNRDTGELFF. Here the CDR3 DNA reads TGTGCCACCCAACGAAACAGGGATACCGGGGAGCTGTTTTTT.

The chain joins TRBV7-3 to TRBJ1-2, with a tentative D call TRBD1 (5 bases). This CDR3 comprises 16 residues. V was cut by 1 base and J by 6 bases, with 18 bases left in between. Germline CDR1 is SGHTA and CDR2 is FQGTGA. The CDR3 spells CASSLIGGGSPNGYTF. The DNA of the CDR3 is TGTGCCAGCAGCTTAATTGGTGGGGGGTCCCCCAATGGCTACACCTTC.

The chain recombines TRBV19 with TRBJ2-1, with D possibly being TRBD2 (6 bases). In germline, CDR1 is LNHDA, CDR2 SQIVND (reference sequence). Deletions cut 1 base from V and 0 bases from J, with 13 bases between. The CDR3 is 17 residues long. The chain's CDR3 is CASSIGPAGLSYNEQFF. CDR3 coding DNA: TGTGCCAGTAGTATAGGGCCCGCGGGGCTCTCCTACAATGAGCAGTTCTTC. Full variable domain (outside the CDR3, taken from reference TRBV19 and TRBJ2-1): DGGITQSPKYLFRKEGQNVTLSCEQNLNHDAMYWYRQDPGQGLRLIYYSQIVNDFQKGDIAEGYSVSREKKESFPLTVTSAQKNPTAFYLCASSIGPAGLSYNEQFFGPGTRLTVL.

The CDR3 DNA reads as TGCAGCGTTGAATACAGGAACACTGAAGCTTTCTTT. It specifies CSVEYRNTEAFF. The chain carries TRBV29-1 and TRBJ1-1; D gene unclear. V was pared by 2 bases and J by 1 base, with 5 bases between. The CDR3 consists of 12 residues. Germline-derived CDR1 and CDR2 are SQVTM and ANQGSEA.

J is TRBJ1-1 and V is TRBV10-2; D not resolved. Germline V lookup: CDR1 WSHSY, CDR2 SAAADI. This CDR3 region has 14 residues. The germline V and J ends were trimmed by 5 bases and 4 bases, with 14 bases remaining between them. CDR3 loop: CASSSQTRGTEAFF. The CDR3 DNA reads as TGCGCCAGCAGTAGTCAGACCCGGGGCACTGAAGCTTTCTTT.

This clone was counted a few times. This chain connects TRBV6-5 to TRBJ1-2, with D possibly being TRBD1 (5 bases). The CDR3 length is 15 residues. The germline V gene encodes CDR1 MNHEY and CDR2 SVGAGI. V lost 0 bases, J lost 2 bases, and 10 bases lay in between. The CDR3 DNA sequence: TGTGCCAGCAGTTACTCTACACAGGTCAACTATGGCTACACCTTC. Protein product: CASSYSTQVNYGYTF.

The chain has TRBV9 and TRBJ1-1; tentative D call: TRBD1 (5 bases). V shed 7 bases and J shed 7 bases, with 17 bases lying between them. CDR3 size: 13 residues. Germline V gives CDR1 SGDLS, CDR2 YYNGEE. The CDR3: CASGLGGTGEAFF. In nucleotides, the CDR3 is TGTGCCAGCGGACTGGGGGGAACGGGTGAAGCTTTCTTT.

The J gene is TRBJ1-1, the V gene TRBV5-6; D remains ambiguous. The V gene lost 5 bases and the J gene lost 4 bases, with 18 bases spanning the gap. The CDR3 contains 15 residues. Germline V gene sequence: CDR1 SGHDT, CDR2 YYEEEE. The CDR3 is CASRLKSAAGTEAFF. CDR3 DNA: TGTGCCAGCAGACTTAAATCTGCGGCGGGCACTGAAGCTTTCTTT. Drawing the rest from reference TRBV5-6 and TRBJ1-1, the complete variable domain is DAGVTQSPTHLIKTRGQQVTLRCSPKSGHDTVSWYQQALGQGPQFIFQYYEEEERQRGNFPDRFSGHQFPNYSSELNVNALLLGDSALYLCASRLKSAAGTEAFFGQGTRLTVV.

This sequence joins TRBV6-4 and TRBJ1-5; possibly TRBD1 for D (5 bases). Germline lookup yields CDR1 MRHNA and CDR2 SNTAGT. V was shortened by 9 bases and J by 0 bases, with 9 bases between the two germline ends. The CDR3 consists of 13 residues. The CDR3 nucleotides read TGTGCCAGTTCGGGGGATAGCAATCAGCCCCAGCATTTT. Protein: CASSGDSNQPQHF.

The rearrangement links TRBV27 to TRBJ2-5; D call uncertain. The germline V gene encodes CDR1 MNHEY and CDR2 SMNVEV (reference sequence). This CDR3 contains 14 residues. The germline V and J ends were trimmed by 5 bases and 3 bases, with 13 bases remaining between them. The DNA for the CDR3 is TGTGCCAGCAGTCGGAACGGCAGGAAAGAGACCCAGTACTTC. Its translation: CASSRNGRKETQYF.

This chain uses TRBV19 with TRBJ2-1; D possibly corresponds to TRBD2 (5 bases). Looked up from germline, CDR1 is LNHDA and CDR2 is SQIVND (reference sequence). CDR3 length: 17 amino acids. The V end lost 1 base, the J end lost 0 bases, and 13 bases lay between the germline ends. The CDR3 DNA reads as TGTGCCAGTAGTATAGGGCCCGTCCGGGGCTCCTACAATGAGCAGTTCTTC. Translated: CASSIGPVRGSYNEQFF.

V usage is TRBV2 and J usage is TRBJ2-3, with TRBD1 identical over 8 bases. V lost 6 bases to trimming and J lost 4 bases; unmatched junction nucleotides: 0. The CDR3 is 12 residues long. Germline loops: CDR1 SNHLY, CDR2 FYNNEI. CDR3 nucleotides: TGTGCCAGCAGACAGGGGGCAGATACGCAGTATTTT. The encoded protein is CASRQGADTQYF.

This chain joins TRBV4-1 and TRBJ1-1; no reliable D call. This CDR3 is built from 18 residues. Trimming cost V 1 base and J 4 bases, with 22 bases left between them. Germline V gene data show CDR1 as MGHRA and CDR2 as YSYEKL. The CDR3 region is CASSQVAPIRGEITEAFF. CDR3 coding DNA: TGCGCCAGCAGCCAAGTGGCGCCAATACGGGGAGAAATCACTGAAGCTTTCTTT.

The chain recombines TRBV7-9 with TRBJ1-2; 11 bases are shared with TRBD1. The J segment lost 8 bases and the V segment lost 1 base, leaving 9 bases of the junction unmatched. Per the germline V gene, CDR1 is SEHNR and CDR2 is FQNEAQ (reference sequence). This CDR3 contains 16 residues. The CDR3 region is CASSLVHGQGAEGYTF. CDR3 nucleotides: TGTGCCAGCAGCTTAGTCCACGGACAGGGGGCGGAGGGCTACACCTTC.

The V and J genes are TRBV29-1 and TRBJ1-6; possible D gene TRBD1, 6 bases. The ends were cut back, 5 bases at V and 2 bases at J, with 10 bases in the middle. The CDR3 covers 14 residues. CDR1 is SQVTM, CDR2 ANQGSEA, per germline. The CDR3 here is CSVLRGPYNSPLHF. DNA of the CDR3: TGCAGCGTTCTCAGGGGACCCTATAATTCACCCCTCCACTTT.

The J gene is TRBJ1-1, the V gene TRBV4-1; 9 bases are shared with TRBD1. The V gene end was trimmed by 1 base and the J gene end by 5 bases; junction bases not matched to a gene: 5. This CDR3 comprises 15 residues. CDR1 MGHRA and CDR2 YSYEKL come from the germline V gene. Written as DNA, the CDR3 is TGCGCCAGCAGCCAAGTTGGGACAGGGCGGACTGAAGCTTTCTTT. It codes for CASSQVGTGRTEAFF.

The CDR3 sequence: CASSRGGEPTDTQYF. The CDR3, as DNA: TGTGCCAGCAGCCGGGGGGGCGAACCCACAGATACGCAGTATTTT. The chain couples TRBV6-1 to TRBJ2-3; 8 bases agree with TRBD2. V lost 6 bases, J lost 2 bases, and 7 bases stayed unmatched. There are 15 residues in the CDR3. Germline V gene lookup returns CDR1 MNHNS and CDR2 SASEGT.

This rearrangement joins TRBV5-1 to TRBJ1-1; TRBD1 matches at 8 bases. This CDR3 comprises 14 residues. CDR1 is SGHRS, CDR2 YFSETQ, per germline. V lost 4 bases and J lost 3; bases outside the gene matches: 5. The CDR3 sequence is CASSGQGTYTEAFF. CDR3 nucleotides: TGCGCCAGCAGCGGACAGGGAACGTACACTGAAGCTTTCTTT.

This clone occurred once. The rearrangement uses TRBV7-9 and TRBJ1-2, with no clear D. The CDR3 spans 13 residues. Germline CDR1 and CDR2: SEHNR and FQNEAQ (reference sequence). Trimming left V 3 bases short and J 6 bases short, with 11 bases between. In nucleotides, the CDR3 is TGTGCCAGCAGCTTGGTAACAGAGCATGGCTACACCTTC. It specifies CASSLVTEHGYTF.

V usage is TRBV18 and J usage is TRBJ2-7; D remains unclear. The CDR3 length is 14 residues. The germline V and J ends were trimmed by 1 base and 6 bases, with 13 bases remaining between them. Germline V lookup: CDR1 KGHSH, CDR2 LQKENI. Here the CDR3 reads CASSPLEGSGEQYF. CDR3 DNA sequence: TGTGCCAGCTCACCACTCGAAGGCTCGGGCGAGCAGTACTTC.

The gene calls are TRBV2 and TRBJ2-7; 7 nucleotides line up with TRBD2. Trimming took 4 bases from V and 0 from J; bases not matched to a gene: 9. CDR1 is SNHLY, CDR2 FYNNEI, per germline. This CDR3 comprises 16 residues. The CDR3, as DNA: TGTGCCAGCAGTGGACTTGGCGGGGGAGCCTCCTACGAGCAGTACTTC. Translation gives CASSGLGGGASYEQYF.

The V gene is TRBV9, the J gene TRBJ1-3; TRBD1 matches at 10 bases. Germline V gene sequence: CDR1 SGDLS, CDR2 YYNGEE. The trim removed 6 bases at V and 4 bases at J, leaving 7 bases unmatched. The length of the CDR3 is 15 residues. The CDR3 loop is CASTPRDRGGNTIYF. CDR3 in DNA: TGTGCCAGCACCCCCCGGGACAGGGGAGGAAACACCATATATTTT.

The J gene is TRBJ2-7, the V gene TRBV18, with D maybe TRBD2 (5 bases). V lost 1 base, J lost 5 bases, and 15 bases lay in between. Germline CDR1 and CDR2: KGHSH and LQKENI. The CDR3 extends over 15 amino acids. The CDR3 protein is CASSPRTDSRHEQYF. The CDR3 coding sequence is TGTGCCAGCTCACCACGCACGGACTCCCGGCACGAGCAGTACTTC.

The gene calls are TRBV5-1 and TRBJ1-6; 9 nucleotides line up with TRBD1. In germline, CDR1 is SGHRS, CDR2 YFSETQ. The CDR3 is 15 amino acids. V lost 1 base and J lost 5; bases outside the gene matches: 1. The CDR3 DNA reads as TGCGCCAGCAGCTTGCGGACAGGGGATAATTCACCCCTCCACTTT. Translated: CASSLRTGDNSPLHF.

The CDR3 sequence is CSAADSGYGYTF. CDR3 nucleotides: TGCAGCGCCGCCGACAGCGGGTATGGCTACACCTTC. The V gene is TRBV29-1, the J gene TRBJ1-2, with TRBD1 as a possible D gene (5 bases). Trimming pared 7 bases from V and 5 bases from J, leaving 14 bases between. CDR1 is SQVTM, CDR2 ANQGSEA, per germline. The CDR3 has 12 amino acids.

This clone has just one count. The CDR3 region has the DNA TGTGCCAGCAGCTTGGGAACAGGGAGCTCCTATAATTCACCCCTCCACTTT. This sequence encodes CASSLGTGSSYNSPLHF. This chain uses TRBV5-6 with TRBJ1-6; D is possibly TRBD1 (6 bases). The CDR3 contains 17 residues. In germline, CDR1 is SGHDT, CDR2 YYEEEE. Between the trimmed V and J ends, which lost 0 bases and 0 bases, there was a span of 10 bases.

This chain joins TRBV7-6 and TRBJ2-1; 8 bases fit TRBD1. Germline CDR1 SGHVS, CDR2 FNYEAQ. This CDR3 contains 17 residues. Germline trimming cut 5 bases from V and 1 base from J; bases unmatched to any gene: 10. The CDR3 DNA is TGTGCCAGCAGCCAATGGACAGGGCCCCCGTCCTACAATGAGCAGTTCTTC. Protein sequence: CASSQWTGPPSYNEQFF.

This clone has only a few counts. The chain links TRBV4-2 to TRBJ2-7, with a possible D match to TRBD2 (5 bases). Trimming removed 4 bases at V and 0 bases at J, with 10 bases between. CDR1 and CDR2 from the germline V gene are LGHNA and YNFKEQ. This CDR3 has 14 residues. The CDR3 coding sequence is TGTGCCAGCAGCCCGGAGCGGCTCTCCTACGAGCAGTACTTC. Its protein product is CASSPERLSYEQYF.